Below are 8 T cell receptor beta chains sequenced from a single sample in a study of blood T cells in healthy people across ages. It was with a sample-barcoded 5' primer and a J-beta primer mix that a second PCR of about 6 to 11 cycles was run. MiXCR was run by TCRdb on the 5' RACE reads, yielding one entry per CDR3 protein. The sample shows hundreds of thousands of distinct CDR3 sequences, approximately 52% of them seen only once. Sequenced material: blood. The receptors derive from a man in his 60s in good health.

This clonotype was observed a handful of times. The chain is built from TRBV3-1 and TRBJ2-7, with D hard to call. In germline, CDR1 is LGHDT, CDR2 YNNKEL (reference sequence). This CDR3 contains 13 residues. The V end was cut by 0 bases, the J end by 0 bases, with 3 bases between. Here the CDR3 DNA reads TGTGCCAGCAGCCAAGACCGCTCCTACGAGCAGTACTTC. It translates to CASSQDRSYEQYF.

The CDR3 here is CASSLESTLGAGELFF. CDR3 coding DNA: TGCGCCAGCAGCTTGGAGTCCACTTTGGGGGCAGGGGAGCTGTTTTTT. The V gene is TRBV5-1, the J gene TRBJ2-2; the D gene is possibly TRBD1 (6 bases). The V gene's germline CDR1 is SGHRS and CDR2 YFSETQ. The CDR3 is made up of 16 amino acids. Trimming pared 0 bases from V and 8 bases from J, leaving 17 bases between.

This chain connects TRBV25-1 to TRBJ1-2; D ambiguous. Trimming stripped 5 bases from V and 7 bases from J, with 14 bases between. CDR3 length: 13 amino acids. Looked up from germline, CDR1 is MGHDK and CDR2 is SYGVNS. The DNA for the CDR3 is TGTGCCAGCAGTCAGCAGGCAGGATCTGGCTACACCTTC. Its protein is CASSQQAGSGYTF.

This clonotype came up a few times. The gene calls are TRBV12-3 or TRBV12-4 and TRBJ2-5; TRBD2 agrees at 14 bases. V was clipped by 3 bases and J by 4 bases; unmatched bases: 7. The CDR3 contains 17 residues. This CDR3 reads CASSLTSGGARRETQYF. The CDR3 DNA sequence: TGTGCCAGCAGTTTGACTAGCGGGGGGGCGAGGCGAGAGACCCAGTACTTC.

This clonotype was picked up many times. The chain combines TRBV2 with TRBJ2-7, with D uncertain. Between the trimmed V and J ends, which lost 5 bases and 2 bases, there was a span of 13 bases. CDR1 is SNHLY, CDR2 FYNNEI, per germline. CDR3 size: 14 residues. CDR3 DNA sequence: TGTGCCAGCAGTACTCAAGGGATAACCTACGAGCAGTACTTC. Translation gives CASSTQGITYEQYF.

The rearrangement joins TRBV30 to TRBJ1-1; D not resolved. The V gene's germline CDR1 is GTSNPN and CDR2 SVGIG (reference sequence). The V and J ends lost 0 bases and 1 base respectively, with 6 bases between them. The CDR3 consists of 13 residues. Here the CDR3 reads CAWSVPGNTEAFF. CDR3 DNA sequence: TGTGCCTGGAGTGTACCAGGGAACACTGAAGCTTTCTTT.

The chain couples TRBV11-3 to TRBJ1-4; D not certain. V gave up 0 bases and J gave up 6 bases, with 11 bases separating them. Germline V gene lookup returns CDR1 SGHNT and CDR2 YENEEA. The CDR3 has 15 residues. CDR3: CASSLDRTDYEKLFF. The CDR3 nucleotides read TGTGCCAGCAGCTTAGATCGAACAGACTATGAAAAACTGTTTTTT. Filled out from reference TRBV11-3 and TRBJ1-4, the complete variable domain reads EAGVVQSPRYKIIEKKQPVAFWCNPISGHNTLYWYLQNLGQGPELLIRYENEEAVDDSQLPKDRFSAERLKGVDSTLKIQPAELGDSAVYLCASSLDRTDYEKLFFGSGTQLSVL.

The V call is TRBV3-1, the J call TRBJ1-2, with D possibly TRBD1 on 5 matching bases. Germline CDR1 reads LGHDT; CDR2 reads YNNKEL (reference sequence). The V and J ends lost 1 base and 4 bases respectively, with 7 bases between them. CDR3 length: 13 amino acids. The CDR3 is CASSQGTSYGYTF. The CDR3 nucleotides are TGTGCCAGCAGCCAAGGGACAAGCTATGGCTACACCTTC.